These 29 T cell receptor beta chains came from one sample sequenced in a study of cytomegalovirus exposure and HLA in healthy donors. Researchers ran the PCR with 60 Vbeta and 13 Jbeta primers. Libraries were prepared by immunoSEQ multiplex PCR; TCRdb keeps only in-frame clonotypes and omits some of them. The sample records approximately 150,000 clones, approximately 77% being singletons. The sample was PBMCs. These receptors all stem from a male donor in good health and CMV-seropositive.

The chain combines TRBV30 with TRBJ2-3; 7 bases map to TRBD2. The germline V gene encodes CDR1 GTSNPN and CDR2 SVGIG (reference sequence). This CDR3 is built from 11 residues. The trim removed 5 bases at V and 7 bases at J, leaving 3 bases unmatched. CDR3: CAWGAGYTQYF. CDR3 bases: TGTGCCTGGGGAGCGGGATATACGCAGTATTTT.

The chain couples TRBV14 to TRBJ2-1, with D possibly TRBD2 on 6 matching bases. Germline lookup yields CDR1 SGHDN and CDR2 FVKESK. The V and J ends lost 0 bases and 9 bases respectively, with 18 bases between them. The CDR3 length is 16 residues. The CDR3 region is CASSQDWGRYAGEQFF. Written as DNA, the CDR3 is TGTGCCAGCAGCCAAGATTGGGGGAGGTATGCAGGTGAGCAGTTCTTC.

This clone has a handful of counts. The CDR3 DNA sequence: TGTGCCAGCCTTACAGGTGGGGGGGGCTACACCTTC. Protein product: CASLTGGGGYTF. This chain connects TRBV7-9 to TRBJ1-2; a possible D gene is TRBD1 (5 bases). The CDR3 loop spans 12 amino acids. Trimming took 8 bases from V and 8 from J, leaving 15 bases between them. Germline V lookup: CDR1 SEHNR, CDR2 FQNEAQ (reference sequence).

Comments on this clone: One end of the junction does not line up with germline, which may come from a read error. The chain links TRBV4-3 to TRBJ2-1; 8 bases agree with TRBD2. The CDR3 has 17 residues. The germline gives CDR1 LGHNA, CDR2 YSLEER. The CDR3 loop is CASSQDLRTSSNNEQFF. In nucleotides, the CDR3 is TGCGCCAGCAGCCAAGATCTCAGGACTAGCTCCAACAATGAGCAGTTCTTC.

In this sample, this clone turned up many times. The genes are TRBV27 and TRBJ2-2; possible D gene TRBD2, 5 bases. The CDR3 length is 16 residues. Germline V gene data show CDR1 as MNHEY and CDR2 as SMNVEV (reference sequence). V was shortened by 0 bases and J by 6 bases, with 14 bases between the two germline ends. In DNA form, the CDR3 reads TGTGCCAGCAGTTTATCGGCAGGTCGGGGTGCCGGGGAGCTGTTTTTT. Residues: CASSLSAGRGAGELFF.

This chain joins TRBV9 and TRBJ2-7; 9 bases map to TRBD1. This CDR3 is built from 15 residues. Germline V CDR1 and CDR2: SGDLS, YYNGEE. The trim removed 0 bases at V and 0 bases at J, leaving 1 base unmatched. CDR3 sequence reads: CASSVEQGASYEQYF. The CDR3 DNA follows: TGTGCCAGCAGCGTAGAACAGGGGGCCTCCTACGAGCAGTACTTC.

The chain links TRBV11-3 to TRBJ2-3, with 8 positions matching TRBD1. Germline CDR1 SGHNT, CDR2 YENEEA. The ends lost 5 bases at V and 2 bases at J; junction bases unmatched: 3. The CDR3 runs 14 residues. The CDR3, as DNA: TGTGCCAGCAGCACAGGGGGTTCCACAGATACGCAGTATTTT. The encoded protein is CASSTGGSTDTQYF.

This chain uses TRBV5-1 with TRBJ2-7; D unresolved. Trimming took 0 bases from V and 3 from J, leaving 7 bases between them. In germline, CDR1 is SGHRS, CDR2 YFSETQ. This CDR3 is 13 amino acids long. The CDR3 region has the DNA TGCGCCAGCAGCTTGGCCGGGTTCTACGAGCAGTACTTC. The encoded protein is CASSLAGFYEQYF.

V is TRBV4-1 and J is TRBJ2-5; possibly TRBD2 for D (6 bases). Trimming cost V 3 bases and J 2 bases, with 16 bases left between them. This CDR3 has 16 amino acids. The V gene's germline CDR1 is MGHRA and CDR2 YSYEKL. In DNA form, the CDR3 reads TGCGCCAGCAGCCACCGACTAGGGAGTAATCAAGAGACCCAGTACTTC. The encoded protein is CASSHRLGSNQETQYF.

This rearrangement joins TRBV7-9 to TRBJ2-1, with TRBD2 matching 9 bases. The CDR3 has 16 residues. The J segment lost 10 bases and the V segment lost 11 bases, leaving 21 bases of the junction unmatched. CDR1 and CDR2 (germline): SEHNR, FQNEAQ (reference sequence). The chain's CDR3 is CAGRRAGTSNGGEQFF. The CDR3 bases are TGTGCCGGAAGAAGAGCCGGGACTAGCAATGGGGGCGAGCAGTTCTTC.

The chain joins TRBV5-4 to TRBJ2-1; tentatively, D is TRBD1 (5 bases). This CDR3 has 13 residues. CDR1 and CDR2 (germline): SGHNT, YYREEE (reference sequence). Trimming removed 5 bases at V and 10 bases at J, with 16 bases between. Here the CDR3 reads CASRSTQGWEQFF. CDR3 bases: TGTGCCAGCAGGTCAACCCAGGGTTGGGAGCAGTTCTTC.

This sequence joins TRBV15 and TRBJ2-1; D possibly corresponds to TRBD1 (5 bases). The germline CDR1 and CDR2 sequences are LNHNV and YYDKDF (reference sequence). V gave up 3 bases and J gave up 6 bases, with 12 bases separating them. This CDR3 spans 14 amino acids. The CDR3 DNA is TGTGCCACCAGCAGGGCCCGACAGTCCAATGAGCAGTTCTTC. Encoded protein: CATSRARQSNEQFF.

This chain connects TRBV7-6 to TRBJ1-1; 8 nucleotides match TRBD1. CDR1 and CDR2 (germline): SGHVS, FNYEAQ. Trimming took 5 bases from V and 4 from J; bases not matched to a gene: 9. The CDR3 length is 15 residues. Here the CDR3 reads CASSVIRTGSTEAFF. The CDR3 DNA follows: TGTGCCAGCAGCGTTATTAGGACAGGGAGCACTGAAGCTTTCTTT.

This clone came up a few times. CDR3 sequence reads: CASSLGDRRYEQYF. The CDR3 nucleotides are TGTGCCAGCAGCTTGGGGGACAGGAGGTACGAGCAGTACTTC. V gene TRBV5-4 combines with J gene TRBJ2-7; 8 bases agree with TRBD1. This CDR3 is built from 14 residues. V was pared by 0 bases and J by 4 bases, with 3 bases of the junction left unmatched. Germline V gene sequence: CDR1 SGHNT, CDR2 YYREEE (reference sequence).

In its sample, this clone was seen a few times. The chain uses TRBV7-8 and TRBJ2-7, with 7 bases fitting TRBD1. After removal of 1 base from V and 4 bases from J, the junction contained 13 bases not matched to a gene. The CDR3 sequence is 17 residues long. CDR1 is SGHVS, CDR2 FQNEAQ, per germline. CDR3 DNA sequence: TGTGCCAGCAGCTTAGTAATCTTGGCAGGGGGTCGGTACGAGCAGTACTTC. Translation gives CASSLVILAGGRYEQYF. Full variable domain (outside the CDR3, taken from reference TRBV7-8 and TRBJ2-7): GAGVSQSPRYKVAKRGQDVALRCDPISGHVSLFWYQQALGQGPEFLTYFQNEAQLDKSGLPSDRFFAERPEGSVSTLKIQRTQQEDSAVYLCASSLVILAGGRYEQYFGPGTRLTVT.

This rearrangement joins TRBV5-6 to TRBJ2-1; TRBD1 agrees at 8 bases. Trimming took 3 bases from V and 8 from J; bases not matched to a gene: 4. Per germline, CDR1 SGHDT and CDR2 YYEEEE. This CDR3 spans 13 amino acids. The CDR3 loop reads CASSYGQGHEQFF. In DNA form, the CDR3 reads TGTGCCAGCAGCTATGGACAGGGTCATGAGCAGTTCTTC.

The CDR3 here is CAISPRGHNYGYTF. CDR3 coding DNA: TGTGCCATCAGCCCCAGGGGGCATAACTATGGCTACACCTTC. The gene calls are TRBV10-3 and TRBJ1-2; TRBD1 agrees at 8 bases. The CDR3 is 14 residues long. Germline V gene data show CDR1 as ENHRY and CDR2 as SYGVKD. Unmatched junction bases numbered 4, after V lost 6 bases and J lost 1 base.

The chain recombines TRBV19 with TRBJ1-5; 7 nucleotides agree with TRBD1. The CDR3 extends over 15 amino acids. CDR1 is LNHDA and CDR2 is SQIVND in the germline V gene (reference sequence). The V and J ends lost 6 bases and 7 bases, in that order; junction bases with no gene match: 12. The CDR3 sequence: CASRSGAGGWQPQHF. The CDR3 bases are TGTGCCAGTAGATCGGGCGCAGGGGGGTGGCAGCCCCAGCATTTT.

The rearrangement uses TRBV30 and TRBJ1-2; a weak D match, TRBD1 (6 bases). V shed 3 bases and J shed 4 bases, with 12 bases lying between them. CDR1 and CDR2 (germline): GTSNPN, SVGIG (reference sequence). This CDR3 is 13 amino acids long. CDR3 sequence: CAWRGGPFYGYTF. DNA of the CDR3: TGTGCCTGGAGAGGGGGACCCTTCTATGGCTACACCTTC.

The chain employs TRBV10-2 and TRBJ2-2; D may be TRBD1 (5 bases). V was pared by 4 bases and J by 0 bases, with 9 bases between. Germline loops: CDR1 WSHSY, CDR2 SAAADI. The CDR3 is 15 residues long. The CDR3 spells CASSVDRANTGELFF. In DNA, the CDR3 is TGCGCCAGCAGTGTCGACAGAGCGAACACCGGGGAGCTGTTTTTT.

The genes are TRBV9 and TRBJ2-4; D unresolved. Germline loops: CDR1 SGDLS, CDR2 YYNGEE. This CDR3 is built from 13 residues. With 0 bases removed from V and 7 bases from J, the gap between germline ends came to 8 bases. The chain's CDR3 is CASSVGLGNIQYF. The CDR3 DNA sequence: TGTGCCAGCAGCGTAGGGCTAGGCAACATTCAGTACTTC. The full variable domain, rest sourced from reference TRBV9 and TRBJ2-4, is DSGVTQTPKHLITATGQRVTLRCSPRSGDLSVYWYQQSLDQGLQFLIQYYNGEERAKGNILERFSAQQFPDLHSELNLSSLELGDSALYFCASSVGLGNIQYFGAGTRLSVL.

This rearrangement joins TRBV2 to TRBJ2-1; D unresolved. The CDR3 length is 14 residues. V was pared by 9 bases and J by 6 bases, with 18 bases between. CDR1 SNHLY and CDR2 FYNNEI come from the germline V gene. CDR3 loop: CASVDRSPPNEQFF. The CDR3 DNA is TGTGCCAGTGTCGATCGGAGCCCCCCCAATGAGCAGTTCTTC.

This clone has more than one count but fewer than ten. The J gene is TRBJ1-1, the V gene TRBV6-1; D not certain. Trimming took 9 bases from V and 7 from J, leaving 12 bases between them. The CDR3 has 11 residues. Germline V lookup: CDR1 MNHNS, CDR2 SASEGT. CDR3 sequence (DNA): TGTGCCAGTAACTGGGAGTTTGAAGCTTTCTTT. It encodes CASNWEFEAFF.

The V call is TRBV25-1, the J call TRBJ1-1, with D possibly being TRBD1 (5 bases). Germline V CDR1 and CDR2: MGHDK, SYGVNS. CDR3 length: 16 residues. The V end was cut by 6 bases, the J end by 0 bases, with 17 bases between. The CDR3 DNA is TGTGCCAGCAGATCTTCTAACTGGGGCGTGAACACTGAAGCTTTCTTT. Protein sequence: CASRSSNWGVNTEAFF.

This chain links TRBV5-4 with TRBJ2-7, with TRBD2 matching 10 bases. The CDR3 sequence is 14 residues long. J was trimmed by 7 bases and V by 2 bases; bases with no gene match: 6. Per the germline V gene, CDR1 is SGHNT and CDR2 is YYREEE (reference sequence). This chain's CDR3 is CASSLAGGPREQYF. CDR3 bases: TGTGCCAGCAGCTTAGCGGGGGGGCCGCGGGAGCAGTACTTC.

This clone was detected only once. The CDR3 DNA sequence: TGTGCCAGCAGTGAATCGGGACAGCACGAGCAGTACTTC. It yields the protein CASSESGQHEQYF. The rearrangement links TRBV25-1 to TRBJ2-7, with 7 positions matching TRBD1. Looked up from germline, CDR1 is MGHDK and CDR2 is SYGVNS. J gave up 5 bases and V 1 base, and 2 bases lay outside the gene matches. The CDR3 has 13 amino acids.

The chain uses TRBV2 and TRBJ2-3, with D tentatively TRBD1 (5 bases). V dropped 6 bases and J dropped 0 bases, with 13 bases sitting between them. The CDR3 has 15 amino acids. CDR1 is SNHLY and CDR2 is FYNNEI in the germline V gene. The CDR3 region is CASRSGHLSTDTQYF. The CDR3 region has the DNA TGTGCCAGCAGGTCCGGACACCTTAGCACAGATACGCAGTATTTT.

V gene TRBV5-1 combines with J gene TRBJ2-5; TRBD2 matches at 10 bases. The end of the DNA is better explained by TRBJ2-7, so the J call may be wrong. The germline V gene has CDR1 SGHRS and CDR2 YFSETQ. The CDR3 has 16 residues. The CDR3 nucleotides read TGCGCCAGCAGCCGAGGGGGACTAGCGAGCTCCTACGAGCAGTACTTC. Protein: CASSRGGLASSYEQYF.

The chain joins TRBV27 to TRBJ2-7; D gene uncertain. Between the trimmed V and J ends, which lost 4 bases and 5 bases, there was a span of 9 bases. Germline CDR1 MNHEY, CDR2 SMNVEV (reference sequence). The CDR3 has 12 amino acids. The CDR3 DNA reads TGTGCCAGCAGTTCCACCCCTAACGAGCAGTACTTC. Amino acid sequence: CASSSTPNEQYF.